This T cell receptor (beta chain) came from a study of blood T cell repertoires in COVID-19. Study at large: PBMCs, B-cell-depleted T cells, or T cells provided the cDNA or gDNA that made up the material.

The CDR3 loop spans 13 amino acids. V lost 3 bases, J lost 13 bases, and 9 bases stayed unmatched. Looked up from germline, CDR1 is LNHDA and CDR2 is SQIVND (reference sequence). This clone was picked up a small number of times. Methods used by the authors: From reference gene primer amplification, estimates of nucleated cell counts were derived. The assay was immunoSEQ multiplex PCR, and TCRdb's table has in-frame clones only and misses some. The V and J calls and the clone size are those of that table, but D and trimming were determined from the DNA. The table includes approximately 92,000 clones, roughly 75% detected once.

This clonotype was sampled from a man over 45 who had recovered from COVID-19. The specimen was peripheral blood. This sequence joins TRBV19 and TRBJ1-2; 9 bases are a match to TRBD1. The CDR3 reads CASSILGQGLVTF. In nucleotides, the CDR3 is TGTGCCAGTAGTATCCTGGGACAGGGTCTTGTCACCTTC.